Listed below are T cell receptor beta chains from one sample, sequenced in a study of shared clonotypes between healthy human individuals. Generated by immunoSEQ multiplex PCR, the TCRdb table keeps only in-frame clones and is missing some. The data contain about 2.5 million clones, about 90% of them singletons. Material: naive CD4+ T cells from PBMCs. The receptor source for this set is a man between 18 and 29 years old in good health. Some clones in this sample may be carry-over from other donors' samples. The CDR3 runs from the conserved cysteine through the conserved F or W. The D gene is left open where the match is weak. Not all rows give a size; the values are once, few, many and, for expanded clones, a class.

abundance,j_gene,v_gene,d_gene,CDR3aa,CDR3nt
once,TRBJ2-5,TRBV15,.,CATSRDRVKETQYF,TGTGCCACCAGCAGAGACAGGGTTAAAGAGACCCAGTACTTC
.,TRBJ2-1,TRBV28,TRBD1,CATQGETSNEQFF,TGTGCCACACAGGGGGAGACTTCAAATGAGCAGTTCTTC
.,TRBJ1-3,TRBV25-1,TRBD1,CASGDRAGNTIYF,TGTGCCAGCGGGGACAGGGCTGGAAACACCATATATTTT
.,TRBJ2-2,TRBV7-9,.,CASSSNSAGELFF,TGTGCCAGCAGCTCCAATTCGGCCGGGGAGCTGTTTTTT
.,TRBJ2-7,TRBV28,.,CGWGDSYEQYF,TGTGGATGGGGGGACTCCTACGAGCAGTACTTC
.,TRBJ2-1,TRBV29-1,TRBD2,CSAQAAGRAYNEQFF,TGCAGCGCCCAGGCAGCGGGAAGGGCCTACAATGAGCAGTTCTTC
.,TRBJ2-7,TRBV19,.,CASSSQGGSLYEQYF,TGTGCCAGTAGCTCCCAGGGGGGGAGCCTCTACGAGCAGTACTTC
.,TRBJ2-1,TRBV28,TRBD1,CASPPTGQGVSEQFF,TGTGCCAGCCCCCCAACGGGACAGGGAGTTAGTGAGCAGTTCTTC
.,TRBJ2-2,TRBV5-8,.,CASSLSGHGELFF,TGTGCCAGCAGCTTGTCAGGGCACGGGGAGCTGTTTTTT
.,TRBJ2-1,TRBV7-2,TRBD2,CASSLSTSGIYNEQFF,TGTGCCAGCAGCTTATCTACTAGCGGGATTTACAATGAGCAGTTCTTC
.,TRBJ1-4,TRBV5-1,.,CASSLDTKQGGLEKLFF,TGCGCCAGCAGCTTGGACACTAAACAGGGTGGCCTTGAAAAACTGTTTTTT
once,TRBJ2-4,TRBV18,.,CASSSRDIQYF,TGTGCCAGCTCATCGCGGGACATTCAGTACTTC
.,TRBJ2-2,TRBV9,.,CASSVASRAMNTGELFF,TGTGCCAGCAGCGTAGCTAGTAGGGCCATGAACACCGGGGAGCTGTTTTTT
.,TRBJ2-5,TRBV9,.,CASSVYGRGETQYF,TGTGCCAGCAGCGTATACGGCCGGGGAGAGACCCAGTACTTC
once,TRBJ2-1,TRBV28,.,CASSVLGRPSSYNEQFF,TGTGCCAGCAGCGTCCTGGGGCGCCCGAGCTCCTACAATGAGCAGTTCTTC
.,TRBJ2-7,TRBV5-1,TRBD1,CASSLGDRGEQYF,TGCGCCAGCAGCTTGGGGGACAGAGGCGAGCAGTACTTC